This entry lists 7 T cell receptor beta chains sequenced from one sample in a study of PD-1 blockade in classical Hodgkin lymphoma. This sample's time point: cycle 4 day 1 (C4D1), after less than seven weeks of nivolumab. No patient escaped relapse after autologous stem cell transplantation, and brentuximab vedotin exposure varied. TCRdb's copy holds only in-frame clones and misses some; the assay was immunoSEQ multiplex PCR. The sample shows some 96,000 clones, 90% to 95% of them seen only once. The material sequenced was peripheral blood mononuclear cells (PBMCs), taken before the fourth cycle of nivolumab. The source is a human donor with classical Hodgkin lymphoma.

About this clone: Germline and junction disagree at one end, which may indicate a read error. CDR3 nucleotides: TGTGCTAGCAGCTTAAACGGACTAGCGGGTCCCAATGAGCAGTTCTTC. Translation: CASSLNGLAGPNEQFF. The chain uses TRBV7-7 and TRBJ2-1; TRBD2 matches 11 bases. CDR3 size: 16 residues. Germline V lookup: CDR1 SSHAT, CDR2 FNYEAQ (reference sequence).

The chain combines TRBV19 with TRBJ2-7, with D perhaps being TRBD1 or TRBD2 (5 bases each). V gave up 3 bases and J gave up 5 bases, with 14 bases separating them. The CDR3 has 14 amino acids. CDR1 and CDR2 (germline): LNHDA, SQIVND (reference sequence). CDR3 in amino acids: CASSMGQSSNEQYF. The CDR3 bases are TGTGCCAGTAGTATGGGGCAGTCTAGCAACGAGCAGTACTTC.

This chain uses TRBV15 with TRBJ1-5; possibly TRBD1 for D (6 bases). The CDR3 has 14 amino acids. Trimming pared 9 bases from V and 0 bases from J, leaving 12 bases between. Per the germline V gene, CDR1 is LNHNV and CDR2 is YYDKDF (reference sequence). CDR3 region: CATDSGSSNQPQHF. The CDR3 DNA reads as TGTGCCACGGACAGTGGAAGTAGCAATCAGCCCCAGCATTTT.

The chain has TRBV7-9 and TRBJ1-2, with D possibly TRBD1 on 5 matching bases. V was cut by 3 bases and J by 3 bases, with 8 bases left in between. Germline V gene sequence: CDR1 SEHNR, CDR2 FQNEAQ (reference sequence). The CDR3 covers 13 residues. CDR3 protein: CASSLGTHYGYTF. In nucleotides, the CDR3 is TGTGCCAGCAGCTTGGGGACCCACTATGGCTACACCTTC.

The V gene is TRBV7-6, the J gene TRBJ2-1, with unresolved D. V dropped 0 bases and J dropped 5 bases, with 14 bases sitting between them. The CDR3 is made up of 16 amino acids. CDR1 and CDR2 (germline): SGHVS, FNYEAQ. The CDR3 sequence: CASSLALEAANNEQFF. As DNA, the CDR3 is TGTGCCAGCAGCTTAGCGTTAGAGGCAGCGAACAATGAGCAGTTCTTC.

The J gene is TRBJ2-3, the V gene TRBV11-3; 10 positions match TRBD2. The CDR3 has 16 residues. V trimming: 1 base; J trimming: 4 bases; junction bases outside the gene matches: 5. CDR1 and CDR2 (germline): SGHNT, YENEEA. The CDR3 nucleotides read TGTGCCAGCAGCTTAGGGGCTAGCGGGAGTGCAGATACGCAGTATTTT. This translates into CASSLGASGSADTQYF.

The J gene is TRBJ2-5, the V gene TRBV28; D unclear. CDR1 is MDHEN, CDR2 SYDVKM, per germline. The germline V and J ends were trimmed by 6 bases and 5 bases, with 10 bases remaining between them. The CDR3 has 12 amino acids. Here the CDR3 DNA reads TGTGCCAGCAGCGAGTGGACGGAGACCCAGTACTTC. Translation gives CASSEWTETQYF.